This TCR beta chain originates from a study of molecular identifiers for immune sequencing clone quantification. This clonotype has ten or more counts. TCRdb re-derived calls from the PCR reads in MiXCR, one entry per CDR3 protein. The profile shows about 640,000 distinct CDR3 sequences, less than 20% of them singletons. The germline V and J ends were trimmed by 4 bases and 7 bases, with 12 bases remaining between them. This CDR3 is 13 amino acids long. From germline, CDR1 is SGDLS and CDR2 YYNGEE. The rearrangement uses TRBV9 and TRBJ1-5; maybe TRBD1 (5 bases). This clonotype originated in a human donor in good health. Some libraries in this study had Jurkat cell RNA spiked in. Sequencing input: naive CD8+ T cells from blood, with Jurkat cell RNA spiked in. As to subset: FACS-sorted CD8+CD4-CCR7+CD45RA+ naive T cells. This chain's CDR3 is CASSPVGGQPQHF. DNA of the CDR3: TGTGCCAGCAGCCCAGTGGGGGGGCAGCCCCAGCATTTT. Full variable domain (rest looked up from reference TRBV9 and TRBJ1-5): DSGVTQTPKHLITATGQRVTLRCSPRSGDLSVYWYQQSLDQGLQFLIQYYNGEERAKGNILERFSAQQFPDLHSELNLSSLELGDSALYFCASSPVGGQPQHFGDGTRLSIL.